A selection of T cell receptor beta chains follows, all from one sample in a study of blood T cell repertoires in COVID-19. Profiling relied on immunoSEQ multiplex PCR, and the TCRdb table lists in-frame clones only, not all of them. The sample consists of about 97,000 clones, approximately 90% of them appearing once. The sequencing sample was made of peripheral blood. These TCRs come from a human donor in a cohort sampled during active COVID-19. Each CDR3 is given with its conserved first and last residue. Fields, in order: V gene, clone size, J gene, D gene, CDR3 DNA, CDR3 protein. The D gene is left open where the match is weak. A row's size may be missing; if present it is once, few, many or a size class.

v_gene: TRBV4-3; abundance: -; j_gene: TRBJ2-3; d_gene: -; CDR3nt: TGCGCCAGCAGCCCCTCCGTCGGGGATACGCAGTATTTT; CDR3aa: CASSPSVGDTQYF
v_gene: TRBV30; abundance: -; j_gene: TRBJ2-1; d_gene: TRBD2; CDR3nt: TGTGCCTGGAGCCTAGCGGGGGTTCCCTACAATGAGCAGTTCTTC; CDR3aa: CAWSLAGVPYNEQFF
v_gene: TRBV7-9; abundance: once; j_gene: TRBJ2-7; d_gene: TRBD1; CDR3nt: TGTGCCAGCAGCTCCCCCCCGACAGGGGACTCCTACGAGCAGTACTTC; CDR3aa: CASSSPPTGDSYEQYF
v_gene: TRBV6-6; abundance: once; j_gene: TRBJ2-7; d_gene: -; CDR3nt: TGTGCCAGCAGTTACGAGAGCAGGTACAACGAGCAGTACTTC; CDR3aa: CASSYESRYNEQYF
v_gene: TRBV4-1; abundance: -; j_gene: TRBJ2-1; d_gene: TRBD1; CDR3nt: TGCGCCAGCAGCCGAGGACAGGGGGCCAATGAGCAGTTCTTC; CDR3aa: CASSRGQGANEQFF
v_gene: TRBV6-5; abundance: once; j_gene: TRBJ1-1; d_gene: TRBD1; CDR3nt: TGTGCCAGCAGTTACGGGACAGCTAACACTGAAGCTTTCTTT; CDR3aa: CASSYGTANTEAFF
v_gene: TRBV7-6; abundance: -; j_gene: TRBJ2-1; d_gene: TRBD2; CDR3nt: TGTGCCAGCAGCTTCCTCAGCGGGGACCACTACAATGAGCAGTTCTTC; CDR3aa: CASSFLSGDHYNEQFF
v_gene: TRBV5-1; abundance: -; j_gene: TRBJ1-4; d_gene: -; CDR3nt: TGCGCCAGCAGCTCTATACTCGGAGAAGCCGGTGAAAAACTGTTTTTT; CDR3aa: CASSSILGEAGEKLFF
v_gene: TRBV2; abundance: -; j_gene: TRBJ1-5; d_gene: -; CDR3nt: TGTGCCAGCAGCCCAGGAGCAGGGGTTAGGGGAGGCAATCAGCCCCAGCATTTT; CDR3aa: CASSPGAGVRGGNQPQHF
v_gene: TRBV7-2; abundance: -; j_gene: TRBJ2-7; d_gene: TRBD2; CDR3nt: TGTGCCAGCAGCTTAGTAGTGGTGAGGCGGGGGGCCTACGAGCAGTACTTC; CDR3aa: CASSLVVVRRGAYEQYF
v_gene: TRBV5-1; abundance: few; j_gene: TRBJ2-2; d_gene: -; CDR3nt: TGCGCCAGCAGCATGACAGCAGCGAGCACCGGGGAGCTGTTTTTT; CDR3aa: CASSMTAASTGELFF
v_gene: TRBV18; abundance: -; j_gene: TRBJ1-3; d_gene: -; CDR3nt: TGTGCCAGCTCACCAGGGACATCGAACGGAAACACCATATATTTT; CDR3aa: CASSPGTSNGNTIYF
v_gene: TRBV4-1; abundance: -; j_gene: TRBJ2-4; d_gene: -; CDR3nt: TGCGCCAGCAGCCAGCGGGACAGAAACATTCAGTACTTC; CDR3aa: CASSQRDRNIQYF
v_gene: TRBV7-9; abundance: few; j_gene: TRBJ1-5; d_gene: TRBD1; CDR3nt: TGTGCCAGCAGCTTGACAGGGGATCAGCCCCAGCATTTT; CDR3aa: CASSLTGDQPQHF
v_gene: TRBV3-1/TRBV3-2; abundance: few; j_gene: TRBJ2-3; d_gene: TRBD2; CDR3nt: TGTGCCAGCAGCCATTGGACTAGCGGGGGTACAGATACGCAGTATTTT; CDR3aa: CASSHWTSGGTDTQYF
v_gene: TRBV6-5; abundance: -; j_gene: TRBJ2-5; d_gene: -; CDR3nt: TGTGCCGTCAGGGGCTGGGAGACCCAGTACTTC; CDR3aa: CAVRGWETQYF
v_gene: TRBV3-1/TRBV3-2; abundance: -; j_gene: TRBJ2-3; d_gene: TRBD2; CDR3nt: TGTGCCAGCAGCCAAGCTTCGGCTAGCGGTTCAGATACGCAGTATTTT; CDR3aa: CASSQASASGSDTQYF
v_gene: TRBV7-9; abundance: -; j_gene: TRBJ2-1; d_gene: TRBD1; CDR3nt: TGTGCCAGCAGCCTCTATCCGGGACAGGGGTTTGATGAGCAGTTCTTC; CDR3aa: CASSLYPGQGFDEQFF
v_gene: TRBV13; abundance: -; j_gene: TRBJ2-2; d_gene: TRBD1; CDR3nt: TGTGCCAGCAGCCCGGGACAGGGGGCGAGAGGGGCCGGGGAGCTGTTTTTT; CDR3aa: CASSPGQGARGAGELFF
v_gene: TRBV29-1; abundance: -; j_gene: TRBJ2-3; d_gene: -; CDR3nt: TGCAGCGTTACCGACATCAGCACAGATACGCAGTATTTT; CDR3aa: CSVTDISTDTQYF
v_gene: TRBV7-2; abundance: -; j_gene: TRBJ2-7; d_gene: TRBD1; CDR3nt: TGTGCCAGCAGCTTATCCCCGGGACAGAACAGCGAGCAGTACTTC; CDR3aa: CASSLSPGQNSEQYF
v_gene: TRBV4-1; abundance: -; j_gene: TRBJ1-5; d_gene: -; CDR3nt: TGCGCCAGCAGCCAAGGGACGGGGGTTAGCAATCAGCCCCAGCATTTT; CDR3aa: CASSQGTGVSNQPQHF